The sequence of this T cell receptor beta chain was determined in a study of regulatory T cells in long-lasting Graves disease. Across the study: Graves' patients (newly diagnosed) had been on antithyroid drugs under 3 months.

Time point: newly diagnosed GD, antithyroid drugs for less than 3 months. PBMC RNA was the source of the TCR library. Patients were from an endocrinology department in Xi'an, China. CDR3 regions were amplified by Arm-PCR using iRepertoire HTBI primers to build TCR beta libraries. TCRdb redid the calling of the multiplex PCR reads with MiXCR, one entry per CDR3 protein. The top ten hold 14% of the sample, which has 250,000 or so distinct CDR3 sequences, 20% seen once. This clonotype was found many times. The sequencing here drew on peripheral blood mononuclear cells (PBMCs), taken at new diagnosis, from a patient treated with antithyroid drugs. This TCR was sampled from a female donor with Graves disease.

This chain's CDR3 is CAWTREMTEAFF. For the CDR3, the DNA is TGTGCCTGGACAAGGGAAATGACTGAAGCTTTCTTT. The V call is TRBV30, the J call TRBJ1-1; D call uncertain. The germline V and J ends were trimmed by 4 bases and 5 bases, with 11 bases remaining between them. CDR3 length: 12 residues. The germline V gene has CDR1 GTSNPN and CDR2 SVGIG (reference sequence).